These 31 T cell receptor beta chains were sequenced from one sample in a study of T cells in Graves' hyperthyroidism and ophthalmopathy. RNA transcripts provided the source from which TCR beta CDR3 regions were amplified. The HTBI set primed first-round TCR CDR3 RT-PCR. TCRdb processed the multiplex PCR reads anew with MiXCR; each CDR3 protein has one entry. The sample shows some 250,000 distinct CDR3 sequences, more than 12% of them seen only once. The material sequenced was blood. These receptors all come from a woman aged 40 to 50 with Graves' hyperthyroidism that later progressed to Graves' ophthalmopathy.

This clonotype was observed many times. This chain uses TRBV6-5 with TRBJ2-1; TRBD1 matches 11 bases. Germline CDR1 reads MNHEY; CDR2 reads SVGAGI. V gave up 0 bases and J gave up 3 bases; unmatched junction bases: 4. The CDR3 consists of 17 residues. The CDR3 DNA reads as TGTGCCAGCAGTTACTCGGGGACAGGGGGTTACTACAATGAGCAGTTCTTC. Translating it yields CASSYSGTGGYYNEQFF.

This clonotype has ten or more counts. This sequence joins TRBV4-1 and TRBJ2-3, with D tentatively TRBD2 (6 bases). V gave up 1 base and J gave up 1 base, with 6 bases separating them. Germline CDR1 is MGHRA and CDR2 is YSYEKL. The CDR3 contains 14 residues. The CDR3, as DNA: TGCGCCAGCAGCCAAGCTAGCGGCACAGATACGCAGTATTTT. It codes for CASSQASGTDTQYF.

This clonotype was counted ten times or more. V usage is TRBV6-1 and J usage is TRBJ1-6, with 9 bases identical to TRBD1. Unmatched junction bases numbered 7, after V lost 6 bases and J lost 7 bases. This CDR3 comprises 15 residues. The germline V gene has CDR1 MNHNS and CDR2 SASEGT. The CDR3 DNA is TGTGCCAGCAGGGGAAGGACAGGGGTGAATTCACCCCTCCACTTT. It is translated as CASRGRTGVNSPLHF.

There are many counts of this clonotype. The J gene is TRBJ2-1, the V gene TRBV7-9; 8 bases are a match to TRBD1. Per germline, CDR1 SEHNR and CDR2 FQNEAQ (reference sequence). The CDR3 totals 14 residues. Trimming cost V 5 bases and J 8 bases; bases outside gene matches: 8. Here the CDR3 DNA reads TGTGCCAGCAGCCCAGACAGGGGATGGCATGAGCAGTTCTTC. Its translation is CASSPDRGWHEQFF.

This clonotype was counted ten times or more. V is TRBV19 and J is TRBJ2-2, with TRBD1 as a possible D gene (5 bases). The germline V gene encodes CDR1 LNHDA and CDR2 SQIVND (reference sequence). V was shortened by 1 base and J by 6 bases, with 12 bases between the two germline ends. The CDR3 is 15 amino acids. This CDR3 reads CASSIAPGRAGELFF. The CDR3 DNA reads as TGTGCCAGTAGTATAGCCCCTGGCAGGGCCGGGGAGCTGTTTTTT.

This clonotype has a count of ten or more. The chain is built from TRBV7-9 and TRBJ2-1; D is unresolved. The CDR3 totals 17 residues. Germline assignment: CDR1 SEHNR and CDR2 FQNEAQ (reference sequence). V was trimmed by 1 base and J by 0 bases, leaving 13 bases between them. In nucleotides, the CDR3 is TGTGCCAGCAGCTTAGGCGTGGGATTAAGCTCCTACAATGAGCAGTTCTTC. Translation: CASSLGVGLSSYNEQFF.

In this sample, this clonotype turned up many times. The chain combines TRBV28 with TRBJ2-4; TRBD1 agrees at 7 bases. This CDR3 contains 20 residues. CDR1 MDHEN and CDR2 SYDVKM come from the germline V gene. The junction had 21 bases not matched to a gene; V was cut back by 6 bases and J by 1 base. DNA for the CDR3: TGTGCCAGCAGCCACGACAGGGTTACATCGGGGCTCCGCGCCAAAAACATTCAGTACTTC. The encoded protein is CASSHDRVTSGLRAKNIQYF.

Written as DNA, the CDR3 is TGTGCCTGGAGACAGGGAACCGAAAAACTGTTTTTT. Translated: CAWRQGTEKLFF. This chain joins TRBV30 and TRBJ1-4; D is possibly TRBD1 (6 bases). Germline V CDR1 and CDR2: GTSNPN, SVGIG (reference sequence). Trimming removed 3 bases at V and 8 bases at J, with 10 bases between. The CDR3 has 12 residues. Full variable domain (missing parts from reference TRBV30 and TRBJ1-4): SQTIHQWPATLVQPVGSPLSLECTVEGTSNPNLYWYRQAAGRGLQLLFYSVGIGQISSEVPQNLSASRPQDRQFILSSKKLLLSDSGFYLCAWRQGTEKLFFGSGTQLSVL.

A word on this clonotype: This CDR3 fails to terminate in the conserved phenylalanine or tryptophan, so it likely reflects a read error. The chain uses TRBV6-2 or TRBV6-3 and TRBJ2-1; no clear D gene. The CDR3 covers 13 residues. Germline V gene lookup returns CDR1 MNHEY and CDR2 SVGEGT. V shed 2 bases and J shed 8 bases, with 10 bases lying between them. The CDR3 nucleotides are TGTGCCAGCAGTTACCCAAACTCCGATGAGCAGTTCCTC. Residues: CASSYPNSDEQFL.

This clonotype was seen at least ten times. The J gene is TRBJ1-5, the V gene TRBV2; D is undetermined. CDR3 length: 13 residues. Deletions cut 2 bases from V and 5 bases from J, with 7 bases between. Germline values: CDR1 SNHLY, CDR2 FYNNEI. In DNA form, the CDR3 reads TGTGCCAGCAGTGAAAAGGCCGATCAGCCCCAGCATTTT. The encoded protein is CASSEKADQPQHF.

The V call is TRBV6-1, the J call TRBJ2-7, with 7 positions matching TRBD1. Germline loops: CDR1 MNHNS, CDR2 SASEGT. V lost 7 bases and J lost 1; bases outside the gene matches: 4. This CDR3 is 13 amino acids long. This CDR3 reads CASIRTGSYEQYF. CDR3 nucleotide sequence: TGTGCCAGCATCAGGACAGGTTCCTACGAGCAGTACTTC.

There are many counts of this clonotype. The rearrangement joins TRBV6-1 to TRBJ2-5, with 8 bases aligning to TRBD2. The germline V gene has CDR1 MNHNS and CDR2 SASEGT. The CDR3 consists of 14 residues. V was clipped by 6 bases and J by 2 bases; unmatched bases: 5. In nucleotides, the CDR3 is TGTGCCAGCAGCCCTACTAGCGGACAAGAGACCCAGTACTTC. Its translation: CASSPTSGQETQYF.

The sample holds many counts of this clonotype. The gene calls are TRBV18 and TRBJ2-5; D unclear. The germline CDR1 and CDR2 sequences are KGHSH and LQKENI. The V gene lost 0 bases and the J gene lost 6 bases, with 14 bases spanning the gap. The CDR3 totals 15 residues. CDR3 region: CASSPPPAAGQTQYF. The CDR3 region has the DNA TGTGCCAGCTCACCACCGCCCGCCGCTGGTCAGACCCAGTACTTC.

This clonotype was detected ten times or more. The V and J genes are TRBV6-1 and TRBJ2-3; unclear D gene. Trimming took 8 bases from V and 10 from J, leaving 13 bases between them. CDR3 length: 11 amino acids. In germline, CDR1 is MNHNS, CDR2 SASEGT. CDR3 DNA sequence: TGTGCCAGCGCGTCGGAAGGCGCGCAGTATTTT. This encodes CASASEGAQYF.

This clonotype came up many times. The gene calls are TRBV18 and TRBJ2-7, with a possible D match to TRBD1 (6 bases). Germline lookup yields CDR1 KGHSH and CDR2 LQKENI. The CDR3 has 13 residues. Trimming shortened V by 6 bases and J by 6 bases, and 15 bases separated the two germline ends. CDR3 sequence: CASSPVGAGEQYF. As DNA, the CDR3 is TGTGCCAGCTCCCCGGTGGGGGCCGGCGAGCAGTACTTC.

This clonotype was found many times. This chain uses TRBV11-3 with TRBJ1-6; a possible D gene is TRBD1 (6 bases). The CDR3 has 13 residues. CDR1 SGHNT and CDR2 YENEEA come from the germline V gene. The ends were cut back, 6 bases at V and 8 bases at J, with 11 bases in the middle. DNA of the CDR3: TGTGCCAGCAGTGCACAGGGAGATTCACCCCTCCACTTT. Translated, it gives CASSAQGDSPLHF.

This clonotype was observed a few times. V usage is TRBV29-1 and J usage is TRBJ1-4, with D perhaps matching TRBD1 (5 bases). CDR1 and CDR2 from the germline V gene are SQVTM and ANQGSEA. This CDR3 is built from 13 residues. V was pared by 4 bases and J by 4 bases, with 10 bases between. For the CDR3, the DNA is TGCAGCGTTGTGCAGGGATTTAATGAAAAACTGTTTTTT. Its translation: CSVVQGFNEKLFF.

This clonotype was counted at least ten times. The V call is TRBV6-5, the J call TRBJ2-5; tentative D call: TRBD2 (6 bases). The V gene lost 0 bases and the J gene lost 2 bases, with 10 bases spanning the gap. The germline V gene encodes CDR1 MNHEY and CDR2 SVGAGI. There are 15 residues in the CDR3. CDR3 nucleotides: TGTGCCAGCAGTTACTCGGAGGGCGGGCAAGAGACCCAGTACTTC. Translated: CASSYSEGGQETQYF.

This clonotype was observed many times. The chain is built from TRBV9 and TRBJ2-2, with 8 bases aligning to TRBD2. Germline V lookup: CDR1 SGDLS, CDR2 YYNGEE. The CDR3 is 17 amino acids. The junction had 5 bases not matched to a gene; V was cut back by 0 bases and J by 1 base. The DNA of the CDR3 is TGTGCCAGCAGCGTAGCCCCACTAGCGGTGAACACCGGGGAGCTGTTTTTT. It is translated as CASSVAPLAVNTGELFF. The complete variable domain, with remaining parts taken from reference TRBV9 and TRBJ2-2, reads DSGVTQTPKHLITATGQRVTLRCSPRSGDLSVYWYQQSLDQGLQFLIQYYNGEERAKGNILERFSAQQFPDLHSELNLSSLELGDSALYFCASSVAPLAVNTGELFFGEGSRLTVL.

The CDR3 DNA sequence: TGTGCCAGCAGCCCAGGACTAGCGGGAGAAGAGACCCAGTACTTC. This gives the protein CASSPGLAGEETQYF. The genes are TRBV5-4 and TRBJ2-5, with TRBD2 identical over 13 bases. The V segment lost 4 bases and the J segment 3 bases; nucleotides outside the gene matches: 3. The CDR3 runs to 15 residues. From germline, CDR1 is SGHNT and CDR2 YYREEE (reference sequence).

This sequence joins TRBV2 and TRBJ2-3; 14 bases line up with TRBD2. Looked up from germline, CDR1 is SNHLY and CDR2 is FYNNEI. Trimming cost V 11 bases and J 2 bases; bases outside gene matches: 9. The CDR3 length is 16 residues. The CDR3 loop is CAGTSGSTPLTDTQYF. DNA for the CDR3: TGTGCCGGGACTAGCGGGAGTACTCCCCTCACAGATACGCAGTATTTT.

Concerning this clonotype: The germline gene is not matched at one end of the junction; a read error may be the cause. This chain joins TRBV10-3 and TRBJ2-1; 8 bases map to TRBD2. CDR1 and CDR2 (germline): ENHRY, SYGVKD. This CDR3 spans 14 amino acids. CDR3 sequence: CASSDQAGVGEQFF. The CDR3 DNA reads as TGTGCCAGCAGTGACCAAGCGGGAGTCGGTGAGCAGTTCTTC.

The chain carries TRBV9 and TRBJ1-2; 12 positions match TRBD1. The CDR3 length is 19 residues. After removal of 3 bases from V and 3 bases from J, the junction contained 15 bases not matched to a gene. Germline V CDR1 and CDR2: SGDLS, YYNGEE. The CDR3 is CASSGIGRDRGRLDYGYTF. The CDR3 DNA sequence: TGTGCCAGCAGCGGCATAGGCCGGGACAGGGGGCGCTTGGACTATGGCTACACCTTC. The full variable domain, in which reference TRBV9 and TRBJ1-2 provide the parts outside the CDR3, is DSGVTQTPKHLITATGQRVTLRCSPRSGDLSVYWYQQSLDQGLQFLIQYYNGEERAKGNILERFSAQQFPDLHSELNLSSLELGDSALYFCASSGIGRDRGRLDYGYTFGSGTRLTVV.

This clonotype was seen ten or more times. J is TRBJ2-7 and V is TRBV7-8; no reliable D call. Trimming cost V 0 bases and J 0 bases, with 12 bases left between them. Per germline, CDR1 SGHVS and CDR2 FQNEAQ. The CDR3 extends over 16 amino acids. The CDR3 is CASSLAAGASSYEQYF. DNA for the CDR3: TGTGCCAGCAGCTTAGCCGCAGGCGCGAGCTCCTACGAGCAGTACTTC. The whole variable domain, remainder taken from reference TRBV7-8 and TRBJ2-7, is GAGVSQSPRYKVAKRGQDVALRCDPISGHVSLFWYQQALGQGPEFLTYFQNEAQLDKSGLPSDRFFAERPEGSVSTLKIQRTQQEDSAVYLCASSLAAGASSYEQYFGPGTRLTVT.

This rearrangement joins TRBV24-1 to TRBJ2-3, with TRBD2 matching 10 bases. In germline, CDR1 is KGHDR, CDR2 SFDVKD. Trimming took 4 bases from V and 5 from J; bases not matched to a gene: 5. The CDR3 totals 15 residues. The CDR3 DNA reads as TGTGCCACCAGTGACTCTAGCGGGAGTCTAGATACGCAGTATTTT. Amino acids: CATSDSSGSLDTQYF.

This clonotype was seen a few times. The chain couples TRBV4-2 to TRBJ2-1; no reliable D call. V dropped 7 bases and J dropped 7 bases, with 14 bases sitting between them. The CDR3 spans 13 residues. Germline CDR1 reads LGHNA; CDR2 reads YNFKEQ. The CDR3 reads CASTSLRVNEQFF. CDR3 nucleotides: TGTGCCAGCACCTCCCTAAGGGTAAATGAGCAGTTCTTC.

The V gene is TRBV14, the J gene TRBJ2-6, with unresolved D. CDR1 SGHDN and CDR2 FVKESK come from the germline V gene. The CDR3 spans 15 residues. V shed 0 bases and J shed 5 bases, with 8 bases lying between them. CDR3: CASSQDFLRANVLTF. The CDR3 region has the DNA TGTGCCAGCAGCCAAGATTTTCTTAGGGCCAACGTCCTGACTTTC.

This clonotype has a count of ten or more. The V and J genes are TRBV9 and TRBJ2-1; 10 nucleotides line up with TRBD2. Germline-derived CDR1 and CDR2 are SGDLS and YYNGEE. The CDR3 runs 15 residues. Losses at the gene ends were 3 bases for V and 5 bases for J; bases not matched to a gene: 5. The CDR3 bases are TGTGCCAGCAGCGGCCTAGCGGGAGAAAACAATGAGCAGTTCTTC. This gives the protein CASSGLAGENNEQFF.

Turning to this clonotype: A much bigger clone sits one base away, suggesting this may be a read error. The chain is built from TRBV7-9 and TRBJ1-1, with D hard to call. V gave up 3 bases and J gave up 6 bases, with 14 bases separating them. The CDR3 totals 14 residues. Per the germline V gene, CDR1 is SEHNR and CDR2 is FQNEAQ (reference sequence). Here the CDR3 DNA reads TGTGCCAGCAGCTTCGAGGTGAGGAGGGCTGAAGCTTTCTTT. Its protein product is CASSFEVRRAEAFF.

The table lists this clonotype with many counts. The CDR3 region is CATSSGGRGGETQYF. The DNA of the CDR3 is TGTGCCACCAGCAGTGGGGGGAGAGGTGGAGAGACCCAGTACTTC. The V and J genes are TRBV15 and TRBJ2-5; tentative D call: TRBD2 (6 bases). The CDR3 extends over 15 amino acids. V was shortened by 3 bases and J by 4 bases, with 15 bases between the two germline ends. Germline CDR1 reads LNHNV; CDR2 reads YYDKDF (reference sequence). The full variable domain, its missing parts supplied by reference TRBV15 and TRBJ2-5, is DAMVIQNPRYQVTQFGKPVTLSCSQTLNHNVMYWYQQKSSQAPKLLFHYYDKDFNNEADTPDNFQSRRPNTSFCFLDIRSPGLGDTAMYLCATSSGGRGGETQYFGPGTRLLVL.

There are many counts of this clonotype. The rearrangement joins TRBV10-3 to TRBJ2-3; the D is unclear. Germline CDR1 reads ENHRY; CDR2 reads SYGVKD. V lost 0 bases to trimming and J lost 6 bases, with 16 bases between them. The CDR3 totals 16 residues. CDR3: CAISESYNKGQDTQYF. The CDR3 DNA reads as TGTGCCATCAGTGAGTCGTATAATAAGGGCCAGGATACGCAGTATTTT.